The clone carrying this T cell receptor (beta chain) was seen only a few times. This entry belongs to a study of identical twins. TCRdb re-called the 5' RACE reads through MiXCR, storing one row per CDR3 protein. The table includes roughly 230,000 distinct CDR3 sequences, around 8.8% detected once. These data were likewise used in another study, on yellow fever vaccine responses in identical twins.

What was sequenced was CD8+ T cells sorted from blood. This clonotype was sampled from a young woman in good health.

The CDR3 sequence is CASSLKYPRGLTYEQYF. The DNA of the CDR3 is TGTGCCAGCAGTTTAAAGTATCCGCGGGGACTTACCTACGAGCAGTACTTC. The V call is TRBV28, the J call TRBJ2-7; D is possibly TRBD2 (6 bases). V lost 2 bases and J lost 2, with 19 bases in between. CDR3 length: 17 residues. CDR1 and CDR2 (germline): MDHEN, SYDVKM.